Each of the 32 T cell receptor beta chains below was sequenced from the same sample in a study of OX40 agonist ivuxolimab in advanced cancers. Using immunoSEQ multiplex PCR, the repertoire was profiled, and TCRdb retains in-frame clones only, with some absent. Among 60,000 to 90,000 clones listed, under 90% were seen once. Sequences were derived from CD4+ or CD8+ T cells sorted from blood, sampled in a trial of the OX40 agonist ivuxolimab. These receptor sequences come from an adult with an advanced solid tumor such as melanoma, head and neck, liver or kidney cancer.

The rearrangement uses TRBV4-2 and TRBJ2-7; TRBD2 is a possible D gene (6 bases). CDR1 is LGHNA and CDR2 is YNFKEQ in the germline V gene. This CDR3 is 16 amino acids long. Trimming pared 0 bases from V and 0 bases from J, leaving 12 bases between. CDR3 region: CASSQDTSRSSYEQYF. CDR3 nucleotides: TGTGCCAGCAGCCAAGACACTAGCCGGAGCTCCTACGAGCAGTACTTC.

Only one count was recorded for this clone. J is TRBJ1-4 and V is TRBV5-1, with TRBD1 matching over 7 bases. The germline gives CDR1 SGHRS, CDR2 YFSETQ. Germline trimming cut 4 bases from V and 4 bases from J; bases unmatched to any gene: 4. CDR3 length equals 14 residues. The CDR3 spells CASSRDSFNEKLFF. The CDR3 bases are TGCGCCAGCAGCCGGGACAGCTTTAATGAAAAACTGTTTTTT.

The rearrangement joins TRBV19 to TRBJ2-1; 13 nucleotides align to TRBD2. Losses at the gene ends were 4 bases for V and 7 bases for J; bases not matched to a gene: 4. Germline values: CDR1 LNHDA, CDR2 SQIVND (reference sequence). This CDR3 is 15 amino acids long. Written as DNA, the CDR3 is TGTGCCAGTAGTAGGCGGACTAGCGGGAGAAATGAGCAGTTCTTC. This encodes CASSRRTSGRNEQFF. Together with reference TRBV19 and TRBJ2-1, the CDR3 gives the full variable domain: DGGITQSPKYLFRKEGQNVTLSCEQNLNHDAMYWYRQDPGQGLRLIYYSQIVNDFQKGDIAEGYSVSREKKESFPLTVTSAQKNPTAFYLCASSRRTSGRNEQFFGPGTRLTVL.

The genes are TRBV5-4 and TRBJ2-7; D is uncertain. Germline assignment: CDR1 SGHNT and CDR2 YYREEE (reference sequence). The CDR3 spans 12 residues. The V end was cut by 3 bases, the J end by 3 bases, with 7 bases between. The CDR3 protein is CASSSHLYEQYF. CDR3 bases: TGTGCCAGCAGCTCCCACCTCTACGAGCAGTACTTC. The whole variable domain, remainder taken from reference TRBV5-4 and TRBJ2-7, is ETGVTQSPTHLIKTRGQQVTLRCSSQSGHNTVSWYQQALGQGPQFIFQYYREEENGRGNFPPRFSGLQFPNYSSELNVNALELDDSALYLCASSSHLYEQYFGPGTRLTVT.

The rearrangement uses TRBV15 and TRBJ1-1; D uncertain. V was cut by 1 base and J by 2 bases, with 11 bases left in between. CDR1 and CDR2 from the germline V gene are LNHNV and YYDKDF (reference sequence). The CDR3 is 15 residues long. The CDR3 is CATSRAQGSNTEAFF. CDR3 DNA: TGTGCCACCAGCAGAGCTCAAGGCTCCAACACTGAAGCTTTCTTT.

The genes are TRBV18 and TRBJ2-1; D is uncertain. Germline V gene sequence: CDR1 KGHSH, CDR2 LQKENI. This CDR3 contains 14 residues. Trimming cost V 3 bases and J 10 bases, with 16 bases left between them. CDR3 DNA sequence: TGTGCCAGCTCACCGAGTTCGGATAGAAGCGAGCAGTTCTTC. Translated: CASSPSSDRSEQFF.

The chain recombines TRBV11-2 with TRBJ1-5; D is uncertain. Germline V gives CDR1 SGHAT, CDR2 FQNNGV. The V and J ends lost 1 base and 6 bases respectively, with 7 bases between them. The CDR3 consists of 13 residues. CDR3 loop: CASSLVLGQPQHF. DNA of the CDR3: TGTGCCAGCAGCTTAGTGTTGGGTCAGCCCCAGCATTTT.

This chain links TRBV7-9 with TRBJ1-1; D might be TRBD1 (5 bases). Germline CDR1 and CDR2: SEHNR and FQNEAQ (reference sequence). The CDR3 has 16 residues. Trimming left V 5 bases short and J 5 bases short, with 21 bases between. The CDR3 reads CASSPRGSALGTEAFF. CDR3 coding DNA: TGTGCCAGCAGCCCCCGGGGCTCAGCTCTAGGGACTGAAGCTTTCTTT.

The genes are TRBV2 and TRBJ1-5; 7 bases are a match to TRBD1. V lost 4 bases and J lost 7; bases outside the gene matches: 4. Germline-derived CDR1 and CDR2 are SNHLY and FYNNEI. This CDR3 contains 13 residues. The CDR3 nucleotides are TGTGCCAGCAGTGGGGACAGTGGGCAGCCCCAGCATTTT. Protein: CASSGDSGQPQHF.

V is TRBV5-1 and J is TRBJ1-3, with TRBD1 identical over 7 bases. The germline CDR1 and CDR2 sequences are SGHRS and YFSETQ. The CDR3 totals 16 residues. Unmatched junction bases numbered 3, after V lost 0 bases and J lost 0 bases. The chain's CDR3 is CASSLEGQSSGNTIYF. DNA of the CDR3: TGCGCCAGCAGCTTGGAGGGACAGAGCTCTGGAAACACCATATATTTT.

The genes are TRBV2 and TRBJ1-2; 11 positions agree with TRBD1. V shed 6 bases, J shed 3 bases, and the junction held 6 bases outside the gene matches. CDR1 and CDR2 from the germline V gene are SNHLY and FYNNEI. The CDR3 is 15 residues long. CDR3 nucleotide sequence: TGTGCCAGCAGGAGGGGACAGGGGGGCGACTATGGCTACACCTTC. Its translation: CASRRGQGGDYGYTF. Variable domain in full (rest from reference TRBV2 and TRBJ1-2): EPEVTQTPSHQVTQMGQEVILRCVPISNHLYFYWYRQILGQKVEFLVSFYNNEISEKSEIFDDQFSVERPDGSNFTLKIRSTKLEDSAMYFCASRRGQGGDYGYTFGSGTRLTVV.

This chain links TRBV4-3 with TRBJ1-4; D gene ambiguous. This CDR3 has 14 amino acids. The V end was cut by 4 bases, the J end by 7 bases, with 13 bases between. Germline assignment: CDR1 LGHNA and CDR2 YSLEER. CDR3 in amino acids: CASSRTLEGEKLFF. CDR3 nucleotides: TGCGCCAGCAGCCGGACGCTAGAGGGTGAAAAACTGTTTTTT.

This chain uses TRBV6-6 with TRBJ2-5; 11 bases align to TRBD2. Losses at the gene ends were 5 bases for V and 3 bases for J; bases not matched to a gene: 8. CDR1 MNHNY and CDR2 SVGAGI come from the germline V gene (reference sequence). The CDR3 is made up of 16 amino acids. CDR3 coding DNA: TGTGCCAGCAGTGCCGGGACTAGCGGAGTCAAAGAGACCCAGTACTTC. It is translated as CASSAGTSGVKETQYF.

The chain employs TRBV7-2 and TRBJ1-5, with D unclear. There are 15 residues in the CDR3. Germline V gives CDR1 SGHTA, CDR2 FQGNSA. V was shortened by 2 bases and J by 0 bases, with 8 bases between the two germline ends. The CDR3 spells CASSLRAHSNQPQHF. For the CDR3, the DNA is TGTGCCAGCAGCTTAAGGGCGCATAGCAATCAGCCCCAGCATTTT.

The rearrangement joins TRBV27 to TRBJ1-2; possible D gene TRBD1, 6 bases. V lost 7 bases and J lost 8, with 23 bases in between. The germline CDR1 and CDR2 sequences are MNHEY and SMNVEV (reference sequence). This CDR3 has 15 amino acids. The CDR3 sequence is CASTRSGGPQRGYTF. CDR3 coding DNA: TGTGCCAGCACCCGTTCCGGGGGCCCACAAAGGGGCTACACCTTC.

J is TRBJ2-2 and V is TRBV7-2, with D perhaps TRBD2 (5 bases). Trimming pared 5 bases from V and 5 bases from J, leaving 9 bases between. The CDR3 is 13 amino acids. CDR1 is SGHTA and CDR2 is FQGNSA in the germline V gene. The CDR3 is CASSRPGTGELFF. The CDR3 DNA is TGTGCCAGCAGCCGACCGGGGACCGGGGAGCTGTTTTTT.

The V call is TRBV19, the J call TRBJ2-4, with 13 positions matching TRBD2. The CDR3 runs to 17 residues. The germline gives CDR1 LNHDA, CDR2 SQIVND (reference sequence). Losses at the gene ends were 4 bases for V and 1 base for J; bases not matched to a gene: 4. CDR3 sequence reads: CASSNLLAGGAKNIQYF. The CDR3 DNA is TGTGCCAGTAGTAATCTACTAGCGGGAGGGGCCAAAAACATTCAGTACTTC.

This rearrangement joins TRBV28 to TRBJ2-7; D gene ambiguous. Germline V lookup: CDR1 MDHEN, CDR2 SYDVKM. V was clipped by 5 bases and J by 3 bases, with 8 bases between them. The CDR3 extends over 12 amino acids. In DNA form, the CDR3 reads TGTGCCAGCAGTCTTTCGGGCTACGAGCAGTACGTC. Translating gives CASSLSGYEQYV.

V gene TRBV7-3 combines with J gene TRBJ2-1; TRBD2 agrees at 7 bases. The CDR3 is made up of 16 amino acids. CDR1 SGHTA and CDR2 FQGTGA come from the germline V gene. V trimming: 1 base; J trimming: 2 bases; junction bases outside the gene matches: 5. The CDR3 nucleotides read TGTGCCAGCAGCTTAAGGGGGGGAGCAACCTACAATGAGCAGTTCTTC. Translated, it gives CASSLRGGATYNEQFF.

This chain connects TRBV11-1 to TRBJ1-2; TRBD1 aligns across 10 bases. Germline CDR1 is SGHAT and CDR2 is FQDESV (reference sequence). With V trimmed by 5 bases and J by 8 bases, 5 bases remained unmatched. The CDR3 contains 13 residues. Written as DNA, the CDR3 is TGTGCCAGCAGCACCCGGGACAGGGGAGGCTACACCTTC. This gives the protein CASSTRDRGGYTF.

This sequence joins TRBV11-3 and TRBJ2-1; D is perhaps TRBD2 (5 bases). With 5 bases removed from V and 10 bases from J, the gap between germline ends came to 15 bases. This CDR3 contains 13 residues. Germline CDR1 reads SGHNT; CDR2 reads YENEEA. The CDR3 DNA sequence: TGTGCCAGCAGCCCCCTACTAACGGGGGAGCAGTTCTTC. Protein product: CASSPLLTGEQFF.

The chain recombines TRBV27 with TRBJ2-3, with 7 bases fitting TRBD2. This CDR3 region has 16 residues. V lost 8 bases, J lost 1 base, and 12 bases stayed unmatched. The V gene's germline CDR1 is MNHEY and CDR2 SMNVEV (reference sequence). The CDR3 is CASRDGRASGTDTQYF. The CDR3 bases are TGTGCCAGCCGAGATGGGAGGGCTAGCGGCACAGATACGCAGTATTTT.

V usage is TRBV27 and J usage is TRBJ1-1; no reliable D call. Germline V lookup: CDR1 MNHEY, CDR2 SMNVEV (reference sequence). The V gene lost 5 bases and the J gene lost 2 bases, with 15 bases spanning the gap. The CDR3 runs 15 residues. The CDR3 coding sequence is TGTGCCAGCAGTCCGTTAGGGTTGCGCAACACTGAAGCTTTCTTT. It codes for CASSPLGLRNTEAFF.

This rearrangement joins TRBV19 to TRBJ2-5; 7 bases line up with TRBD1. V gave up 7 bases and J gave up 4 bases; unmatched junction bases: 6. This CDR3 spans 13 amino acids. The V gene's germline CDR1 is LNHDA and CDR2 SQIVND (reference sequence). CDR3 in DNA: TGTGCCAGTAATAGACAGGGCCGAGAGACCCAGTACTTC. Translation gives CASNRQGRETQYF.

This chain joins TRBV28 and TRBJ1-3; D is ambiguous. This CDR3 is 11 amino acids long. CDR1 is MDHEN and CDR2 is SYDVKM in the germline V gene. V was cut by 8 bases and J by 5 bases, with 7 bases left in between. Here the CDR3 reads CASHKRNTIYF. CDR3 sequence (DNA): TGTGCCAGCCACAAAAGAAACACCATATATTTT.

The chain uses TRBV10-3 and TRBJ2-3, with 10 positions matching TRBD1. There are 16 residues in the CDR3. Germline assignment: CDR1 ENHRY and CDR2 SYGVKD. The J segment lost 2 bases and the V segment lost 5 bases, leaving 7 bases of the junction unmatched. CDR3 protein: CAISPGQGIVTDTQYF. CDR3 nucleotide sequence: TGTGCCATCAGTCCGGGACAGGGGATCGTCACAGATACGCAGTATTTT.

The rearrangement uses TRBV18 and TRBJ2-5, with D maybe TRBD2 (5 bases). This CDR3 is built from 14 residues. Germline CDR1 KGHSH, CDR2 LQKENI. Trimming took 0 bases from V and 1 from J, leaving 6 bases between them. CDR3 in amino acids: CASSPPLAQETQYF. Here the CDR3 DNA reads TGTGCCAGCTCACCACCGCTAGCCCAAGAGACCCAGTACTTC.

J is TRBJ1-5 and V is TRBV28; D gene unclear. Germline CDR1 and CDR2: MDHEN and SYDVKM. The length of the CDR3 is 12 residues. Trimming took off 7 bases at V and 2 bases at J, with 6 bases between the two ends. The CDR3 spells CASNVGNQPQHF. In nucleotides, the CDR3 is TGTGCCAGCAATGTCGGCAATCAGCCCCAGCATTTT.

There are a few counts of this clone. The J gene is TRBJ2-2, the V gene TRBV21-1; whether TRBD1, the table's D call, matches the DNA was not checked. TRBV21-1 is a recognized pseudogene. CDR3 length: 15 residues. The CDR3 bases are TGTGCCAACTTAACAGGGGCGAAGGGCGCCGGGGAGCTGTTTTTT. It encodes CANLTGAKGAGELFF.

The chain employs TRBV6-6 and TRBJ2-3; D ambiguous. The V gene's germline CDR1 is MNHNY and CDR2 SVGAGI (reference sequence). The CDR3 loop spans 15 amino acids. V gave up 7 bases and J gave up 1 base, with 15 bases separating them. For the CDR3, the DNA is TGTGCCAGCACCTACAGTCACCCTGGCACAGATACGCAGTATTTT. Translation: CASTYSHPGTDTQYF.

Only one count was recorded for this clone. The chain has TRBV18 and TRBJ2-7; a possible D gene is TRBD2 (6 bases). Looked up from germline, CDR1 is KGHSH and CDR2 is LQKENI. The CDR3 is 14 amino acids. The ends were cut back, 3 bases at V and 2 bases at J, with 11 bases in the middle. The CDR3: CASSPRRDTYEQYF. The CDR3 DNA reads TGTGCCAGCTCACCGAGGCGGGATACCTACGAGCAGTACTTC. The full variable domain, with the rest looked up from reference TRBV18 and TRBJ2-7, is NAGVMQNPRHLVRRRGQEARLRCSPMKGHSHVYWYRQLPEEGLKFMVYLQKENIIDESGMPKERFSAEFPKEGPSILRIQQVVRGDSAAYFCASSPRRDTYEQYFGPGTRLTVT.

This clone was counted a few times. The V gene is TRBV29-1, the J gene TRBJ1-1, with D unresolved. The germline V gene has CDR1 SQVTM and CDR2 ANQGSEA. There are 12 residues in the CDR3. With 3 bases removed from V and 5 bases from J, the gap between germline ends came to 10 bases. The CDR3 region has the DNA TGCAGCGTTGAGTGGATAGGGACTGAAGCTTTCTTT. Residues: CSVEWIGTEAFF.